These 31 T cell receptor beta chains were all obtained from the same sample, sequenced in a study of Ad26.COV2.S vaccination and SARS-CoV-2 variants. Assay used: immunoSEQ multiplex PCR; TCRdb lists only in-frame clones, some missing. The sample lists about 400,000 clones, 80% to 95% occurring once. Treatment indicated: 15 to 20 received Ad26.COV2.S at low or high dose, single or two shots; about 5 received placebo; per-sample allocation not given. Samples were taken on day 63 after the first vaccine or placebo injection. Sequenced here: peripheral blood, sampled in a trial of Ad26.COV2.S vaccine versus placebo. The receptor source for this set is a person aged 18-65 years who received the Ad26.COV2.S COVID-19 vaccine or a placebo.

The chain couples TRBV28 to TRBJ2-5, with a possible D match to TRBD1 (5 bases). The CDR3 is made up of 15 amino acids. CDR1 is MDHEN and CDR2 is SYDVKM in the germline V gene. V lost 1 base, J lost 0 bases, and 9 bases lay in between. The CDR3 is CASSLYPTDQETQYF. CDR3 in DNA: TGTGCCAGCAGTTTATACCCGACAGACCAAGAGACCCAGTACTTC.

The chain joins TRBV2 to TRBJ2-1, with D perhaps given as TRBD1 or TRBD2 (6 bases each). Germline CDR1 and CDR2: SNHLY and FYNNEI. Trimming stripped 6 bases from V and 10 bases from J, with 16 bases between. The CDR3 is 13 amino acids. The CDR3 DNA follows: TGTGCCAGCAGGGGGGGATCCACAGGGGAGCAGTTCTTC. It translates to CASRGGSTGEQFF.

The gene calls are TRBV2 and TRBJ2-7; 8 bases agree with TRBD2. The CDR3 has 13 amino acids. From germline, CDR1 is SNHLY and CDR2 FYNNEI. Trimming removed 4 bases from V and 4 bases from J; junction bases left unmatched: 3. CDR3 in DNA: TGTGCCAGCAGTGGGGCGGGGGGTTACGAGCAGTACTTC. Translation: CASSGAGGYEQYF. The full variable domain, rest sourced from reference TRBV2 and TRBJ2-7, is EPEVTQTPSHQVTQMGQEVILRCVPISNHLYFYWYRQILGQKVEFLVSFYNNEISEKSEIFDDQFSVERPDGSNFTLKIRSTKLEDSAMYFCASSGAGGYEQYFGPGTRLTVT.

This clone was detected only once. The gene calls are TRBV5-6 and TRBJ1-2; D gene ambiguous. The germline V gene encodes CDR1 SGHDT and CDR2 YYEEEE. The CDR3 runs 16 residues. V was clipped by 1 base and J by 5 bases, with 18 bases between them. DNA of the CDR3: TGTGCCAGCAGCTTGATAGGGAGTGAGAGGCTTTATGGCTACACCTTC. It specifies CASSLIGSERLYGYTF.

The DNA for the CDR3 is TGTGCCAGCGGTTCCGCGAGCGCACCGTACAATGAGCAGTTCTTC. This encodes CASGSASAPYNEQFF. The chain is built from TRBV9 and TRBJ2-1; D unclear. CDR1 and CDR2 (germline): SGDLS, YYNGEE. CDR3 length: 15 amino acids. The germline V and J ends were trimmed by 7 bases and 4 bases, with 18 bases remaining between them. Using reference TRBV9 and TRBJ2-1 for the parts outside the CDR3, the full variable domain is DSGVTQTPKHLITATGQRVTLRCSPRSGDLSVYWYQQSLDQGLQFLIQYYNGEERAKGNILERFSAQQFPDLHSELNLSSLELGDSALYFCASGSASAPYNEQFFGPGTRLTVL.

The genes are TRBV5-1 and TRBJ1-1; 8 bases fit TRBD1. This CDR3 is 13 amino acids long. Germline V CDR1 and CDR2: SGHRS, YFSETQ. The junction had 3 bases not matched to a gene; V was cut back by 1 base and J by 7 bases. The CDR3 region has the DNA TGCGCCAGCAGCTTGAGCACAGGGGGTGAAGCTTTCTTT. Protein product: CASSLSTGGEAFF.

CDR3 DNA sequence: TGTGCCAGCACCCAGTTGGGACTCAACACAGATACGCAGTATTTT. Amino acid sequence: CASTQLGLNTDTQYF. J is TRBJ2-3 and V is TRBV6-5, with a weak D call TRBD2 (6 bases). Trimming took off 7 bases at V and 2 bases at J, with 16 bases between the two ends. CDR1 and CDR2 from the germline V gene are MNHEY and SVGAGI. This CDR3 has 15 residues.

The rearrangement links TRBV28 to TRBJ2-7, with 12 bases fitting TRBD2. This CDR3 has 16 amino acids. Per the germline V gene, CDR1 is MDHEN and CDR2 is SYDVKM. Trimming took 3 bases from V and 4 from J; bases not matched to a gene: 7. The CDR3 bases are TGTGCCAGCAGTTTGTCTCAGACTAGCGGGAGATACGAGCAGTACTTC. This gives the protein CASSLSQTSGRYEQYF.

V usage is TRBV11-3 and J usage is TRBJ1-3; D is perhaps TRBD1 (5 bases). Trimming took 3 bases from V and 9 from J, leaving 21 bases between them. The CDR3 contains 16 residues. The V gene's germline CDR1 is SGHNT and CDR2 YENEEA. The chain's CDR3 is CASSFISRVPGGTIYF. CDR3 nucleotides: TGTGCCAGCAGCTTCATTTCCAGGGTACCAGGCGGCACCATATATTTT.

The chain joins TRBV28 to TRBJ1-2; D remains ambiguous. Trimming stripped 2 bases from V and 8 bases from J, with 21 bases between. Germline CDR1 is MDHEN and CDR2 is SYDVKM. The length of the CDR3 is 16 residues. CDR3 DNA sequence: TGTGCCAGCAGTTTAAACATGGCAGCCCGTTTACAGGGCTACACCTTC. This sequence encodes CASSLNMAARLQGYTF.

J is TRBJ2-7 and V is TRBV10-3; 8 bases match TRBD1. The germline CDR1 and CDR2 sequences are ENHRY and SYGVKD. This CDR3 is 13 amino acids long. Trimming took 10 bases from V and 2 from J; bases not matched to a gene: 7. Here the CDR3 reads CATSGTGTYEQYF. CDR3 DNA: TGTGCCACCTCCGGGACAGGTACCTACGAGCAGTACTTC.

This clone appeared a few times. This chain links TRBV2 with TRBJ1-2; unclear D gene. Trimming shortened V by 8 bases and J by 3 bases, and 10 bases separated the two germline ends. Per the germline V gene, CDR1 is SNHLY and CDR2 is FYNNEI. This CDR3 is 12 amino acids long. This CDR3 reads CASYERYYGYTF. The CDR3 DNA sequence: TGTGCCAGCTATGAGCGATACTATGGCTACACCTTC.

This chain uses TRBV29-1 with TRBJ2-7, with a tentative D call TRBD1 (5 bases). Trimming removed 0 bases at V and 2 bases at J, with 5 bases between. Germline V gene data show CDR1 as SQVTM and CDR2 as ANQGSEA. The CDR3 sequence is 12 residues long. The CDR3 is CSVEEGPYEQYF. The CDR3, as DNA: TGCAGCGTTGAAGAGGGGCCCTACGAGCAGTACTTC.

The CDR3 nucleotides read TGCGCCACTCTCGGGGGGGATGGCTACACCTTC. This translates into CATLGGDGYTF. The chain couples TRBV10-2 to TRBJ1-2; possibly TRBD1 for D (5 bases). CDR1 WSHSY and CDR2 SAAADI come from the germline V gene. The CDR3 sequence is 11 residues long. The V end was cut by 10 bases, the J end by 6 bases, with 12 bases between.

The V call is TRBV5-4, the J call TRBJ1-2; the D is unclear. Trimming removed 0 bases from V and 4 bases from J, with 7 bases in between. CDR1 and CDR2 (germline): SGHNT, YYREEE (reference sequence). There are 13 residues in the CDR3. Here the CDR3 DNA reads TGTGCCAGCAGCTTGGGGGGAAGCTATGGCTACACCTTC. Protein product: CASSLGGSYGYTF.

This chain connects TRBV5-1 to TRBJ1-4, with 7 bases fitting TRBD1. The ends lost 0 bases at V and 7 bases at J; junction bases unmatched: 6. CDR1 and CDR2 (germline): SGHRS, YFSETQ. This CDR3 region has 15 residues. The CDR3 sequence is CASSLEGAASEKLFF. In DNA, the CDR3 is TGCGCCAGCAGCTTGGAGGGGGCGGCGAGTGAAAAACTGTTTTTT.

CDR3 nucleotide sequence: TGCGCCAGCAGCCAAGGCTCTAGACACCAAGGGTACGAGCAGTACTTC. Translating it yields CASSQGSRHQGYEQYF. J is TRBJ2-7 and V is TRBV4-1; D is unresolved. Trimming stripped 1 base from V and 4 bases from J, with 17 bases between. The CDR3 is 16 amino acids. Per germline, CDR1 MGHRA and CDR2 YSYEKL.

This clone was found a few times. DNA for the CDR3: TGTGCCAGCAGAGCTCCCGGCAGAACCACATATGGCTACACCTTC. Translation: CASRAPGRTTYGYTF. V gene TRBV27 combines with J gene TRBJ1-2, with D unclear. Trimming cost V 6 bases and J 5 bases, with 19 bases left between them. The germline V gene encodes CDR1 MNHEY and CDR2 SMNVEV (reference sequence). This CDR3 contains 15 residues.

V gene TRBV6-5 combines with J gene TRBJ2-2; weak D call: TRBD1 (6 bases). This CDR3 region has 15 residues. Germline CDR1 MNHEY, CDR2 SVGAGI. V dropped 6 bases and J dropped 0 bases, with 11 bases sitting between them. CDR3 in amino acids: CASRRGKANTGELFF. In DNA, the CDR3 is TGTGCCAGCAGGAGGGGGAAGGCGAACACCGGGGAGCTGTTTTTT.

The J gene is TRBJ2-7, the V gene TRBV10-3, with a weak D call TRBD1 (7 bases). With 10 bases removed from V and 1 base from J, the gap between germline ends came to 17 bases. The germline CDR1 and CDR2 sequences are ENHRY and SYGVKD. This CDR3 has 14 residues. CDR3 coding DNA: TGTGCCACTACGGAGGGGGCAGGGTCCTACGAGCAGTACTTC. The encoded protein is CATTEGAGSYEQYF.

The V and J genes are TRBV18 and TRBJ1-1; D may be TRBD1 (6 bases). Germline lookup yields CDR1 KGHSH and CDR2 LQKENI. The CDR3 length is 20 residues. The ends were cut back, 2 bases at V and 1 base at J, with 26 bases in the middle. The CDR3 sequence: CASSPGRAAGQKTGNTEAFF. The DNA for the CDR3 is TGTGCCAGCTCACCAGGGAGGGCAGCGGGACAAAAAACGGGGAACACTGAAGCTTTCTTT.

This clone was seen just once. V is TRBV5-4 and J is TRBJ2-7; no reliable D call. CDR1 and CDR2 from the germline V gene are SGHNT and YYREEE (reference sequence). CDR3 length equals 14 residues. V shed 6 bases and J shed 5 bases, with 18 bases lying between them. This CDR3 is CASTPAKGVNEQYF. The CDR3 region has the DNA TGTGCCAGCACCCCAGCCAAGGGCGTGAACGAGCAGTACTTC.

This chain links TRBV29-1 with TRBJ2-1, with 16 bases that match TRBD2. Germline assignment: CDR1 SQVTM and CDR2 ANQGSEA. The CDR3 totals 17 residues. The J segment lost 6 bases and the V segment lost 7 bases, leaving 12 bases of the junction unmatched. The CDR3 DNA reads as TGCAGCGCCATGGGACTAGCGGGGGGGCTTTCGGTCAATGAGCAGTTCTTC. This translates into CSAMGLAGGLSVNEQFF.

The chain couples TRBV5-4 to TRBJ2-5; D uncertain. V lost 0 bases to trimming and J lost 7 bases, with 7 bases between them. The CDR3 extends over 12 amino acids. Germline CDR1 is SGHNT and CDR2 is YYREEE (reference sequence). CDR3 loop: CASSLVSGTQYF. For the CDR3, the DNA is TGTGCCAGCAGCTTGGTCTCGGGGACCCAGTACTTC. The full variable domain, with the rest looked up from reference TRBV5-4 and TRBJ2-5, is ETGVTQSPTHLIKTRGQQVTLRCSSQSGHNTVSWYQQALGQGPQFIFQYYREEENGRGNFPPRFSGLQFPNYSSELNVNALELDDSALYLCASSLVSGTQYFGPGTRLLVL.

The V gene is TRBV9, the J gene TRBJ1-2; maybe TRBD1 (6 bases). CDR3 length: 15 residues. The germline gives CDR1 SGDLS, CDR2 YYNGEE. Between the trimmed V and J ends, which lost 4 bases and 7 bases, there was a span of 20 bases. CDR3 region: CASSPSGQGIGGYTF. The CDR3 DNA reads as TGTGCCAGCAGCCCGTCTGGGCAGGGGATAGGTGGCTACACCTTC.

The chain links TRBV19 to TRBJ2-5; D could derive from TRBD1 or TRBD2 (6 bases each). The CDR3 is 15 residues long. The V end lost 7 bases, the J end lost 6 bases, and 21 bases lay between the germline ends. Germline V gene sequence: CDR1 LNHDA, CDR2 SQIVND (reference sequence). CDR3 region: CASKDRWGARQTQYF. CDR3 nucleotides: TGTGCCAGTAAAGACAGGTGGGGGGCCCGGCAGACCCAGTACTTC.

The chain uses TRBV6-5 and TRBJ2-7; 10 nucleotides line up with TRBD1. V was pared by 7 bases and J by 0 bases, with 6 bases of the junction left unmatched. CDR1 and CDR2 from the germline V gene are MNHEY and SVGAGI. The CDR3 has 15 amino acids. This CDR3 is CASTTDRGLSYEQYF. The CDR3 nucleotides are TGTGCCAGCACTACAGACAGGGGGCTCTCCTACGAGCAGTACTTC.

The CDR3 sequence is CASSSRDGRYQPQHF. The CDR3 DNA reads TGTGCCAGTAGTAGCCGGGACGGGCGTTATCAGCCCCAGCATTTT. The chain recombines TRBV19 with TRBJ1-5, with TRBD1 as a possible D gene (5 bases). The V gene lost 4 bases and the J gene lost 5 bases, with 15 bases spanning the gap. This CDR3 is built from 15 residues. Germline V gene sequence: CDR1 LNHDA, CDR2 SQIVND (reference sequence).

The CDR3 sequence is CASSYRRADTQYF. CDR3 nucleotides: TGTGCCAGCAGCTACCGGAGGGCAGATACGCAGTATTTT. The chain combines TRBV11-2 with TRBJ2-3; weak D call: TRBD2 (6 bases). Germline assignment: CDR1 SGHAT and CDR2 FQNNGV. Trimming cost V 4 bases and J 4 bases, with 9 bases left between them. There are 13 residues in the CDR3.

The chain recombines TRBV19 with TRBJ1-2; no reliable D call. Germline V gene data show CDR1 as LNHDA and CDR2 as SQIVND (reference sequence). The CDR3 length is 13 residues. V dropped 8 bases and J dropped 2 bases, with 12 bases sitting between them. The CDR3 DNA sequence: TGTGCCAGTGGGCACGGGTCAAACTATGGCTACACCTTC. Its translation is CASGHGSNYGYTF.

The V and J genes are TRBV27 and TRBJ2-1, with 7 positions matching TRBD1. Germline CDR1 is MNHEY and CDR2 is SMNVEV (reference sequence). This CDR3 is 18 amino acids long. V shed 3 bases, J shed 4 bases, and the junction held 15 bases outside the gene matches. The CDR3 DNA sequence: TGTGCCAGCAGTTTCTTGTTGAACCCCGGGACAGAGTACAATGAGCAGTTCTTC. Translating it yields CASSFLLNPGTEYNEQFF.